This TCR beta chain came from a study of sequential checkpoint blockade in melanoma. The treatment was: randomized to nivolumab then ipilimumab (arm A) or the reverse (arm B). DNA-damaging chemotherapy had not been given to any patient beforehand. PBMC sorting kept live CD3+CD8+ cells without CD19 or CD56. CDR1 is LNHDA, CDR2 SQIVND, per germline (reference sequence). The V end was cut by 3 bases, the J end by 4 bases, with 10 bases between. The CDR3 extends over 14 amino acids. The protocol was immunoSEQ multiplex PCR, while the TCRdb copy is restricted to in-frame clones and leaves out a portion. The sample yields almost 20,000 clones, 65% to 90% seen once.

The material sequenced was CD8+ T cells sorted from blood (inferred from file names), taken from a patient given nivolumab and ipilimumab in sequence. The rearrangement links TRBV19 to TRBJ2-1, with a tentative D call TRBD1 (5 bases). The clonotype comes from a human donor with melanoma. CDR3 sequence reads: CASSIGRQYNEQFF. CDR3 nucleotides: TGTGCCAGTAGTATTGGGCGACAGTACAATGAGCAGTTCTTC.